One sample yielded the 6 T cell receptor beta chains listed below, sequenced in a study of blood T cell repertoires in COVID-19. Profiling relied on immunoSEQ multiplex PCR, and the TCRdb table lists in-frame clones only, not all of them. The repertoire holds roughly 320,000 clones, with roughly 86% as singletons. Source material: peripheral blood. The source of these receptors is a man aged 65-85 years with acute or convalescent COVID-19.

The chain combines TRBV28 with TRBJ2-7; the D gene is possibly TRBD1 (8 bases). The germline V and J ends were trimmed by 2 bases and 2 bases, with 13 bases remaining between them. Germline V gene sequence: CDR1 MDHEN, CDR2 SYDVKM. The length of the CDR3 is 15 residues. The CDR3 DNA follows: TGTGCCAGCAGTTTACTAACAGGGGGGGCCTACGAGCAGTACTTC. This encodes CASSLLTGGAYEQYF.

The rearrangement links TRBV30 to TRBJ1-6; D gene ambiguous. The CDR3 sequence is 13 residues long. CDR1 is GTSNPN and CDR2 is SVGIG in the germline V gene (reference sequence). V was cut by 1 base and J by 9 bases, with 10 bases left in between. CDR3 nucleotides: TGTGCCTGGAGTGCAGGCTCCACTTCACCCCTCCACTTT. Protein: CAWSAGSTSPLHF. The variable domain in full, completed from reference TRBV30 and TRBJ1-6, reads SQTIHQWPATLVQPVGSPLSLECTVEGTSNPNLYWYRQAAGRGLQLLFYSVGIGQISSEVPQNLSASRPQDRQFILSSKKLLLSDSGFYLCAWSAGSTSPLHFGNGTRLTVT.

The chain uses TRBV4-1 and TRBJ2-1, with no clear D. This CDR3 is 15 amino acids long. Deletions cut 4 bases from V and 2 bases from J, with 12 bases between. Germline assignment: CDR1 MGHRA and CDR2 YSYEKL. The CDR3 loop reads CASSLDSRAYNEQFF. CDR3 DNA sequence: TGCGCCAGCAGCCTCGACTCCAGAGCCTACAATGAGCAGTTCTTC.

The chain carries TRBV7-2 and TRBJ2-7; no clear D. The CDR3 extends over 14 amino acids. Germline CDR1 is SGHTA and CDR2 is FQGNSA. V lost 3 bases and J 2 bases, leaving 11 bases between the germline ends. In DNA, the CDR3 is TGTGCCAGCAGCTTCAAGGCGGATGCCTACGAGCAGTACTTC. It yields the protein CASSFKADAYEQYF.

A single count supports this clone. V gene TRBV19 combines with J gene TRBJ1-3; a possible D gene is TRBD1 (6 bases). Trimming pared 3 bases from V and 10 bases from J, leaving 13 bases between. This CDR3 region has 13 residues. The germline CDR1 and CDR2 sequences are LNHDA and SQIVND (reference sequence). The CDR3 protein is CASSIGRGRTIYF. CDR3 DNA sequence: TGTGCCAGTAGTATTGGCAGGGGAAGGACCATATATTTT.

This clone appeared a few times. The chain couples TRBV5-6 to TRBJ2-1; D is unclear. This CDR3 spans 13 amino acids. V gave up 2 bases and J gave up 10 bases, with 13 bases separating them. Germline V CDR1 and CDR2: SGHDT, YYEEEE. CDR3 loop: CASSLGARNEQFF. CDR3 in DNA: TGTGCCAGCAGCTTAGGAGCCCGAAACGAGCAGTTCTTC.